A selection of T cell receptor beta chains follows, all from one sample in a study of cytomegalovirus exposure and HLA in healthy donors. The repertoire was sequenced with immunoSEQ multiplex PCR; TCRdb's copy has only in-frame clones and lacks some. Of approximately 110,000 clones in the sample, more than 60% were seen once. Sample: PBMCs. Receptor source: a woman aged 40 to 49 in good health and CMV-seronegative. The CDR3 runs from the conserved cysteine through the conserved F or W. Each record gives: CDR3 length, V gene, J gene, CDR3 protein.

19	TRBV21-1	TRBJ1-6	CASSKEDYSWGTGISPLHF
13	TRBV2	TRBJ2-7	CARTRRGTYEQYF
17	TRBV9	TRBJ1-3	CASSPWTGGLSGNTIYF
14	TRBV5-6	TRBJ2-3	CASSSMRGSDTQYF
15	TRBV4-2	TRBJ1-5	CASSQDPGGSSPQHF
11	TRBV28	TRBJ1-1	CASTRIGEAFF
16	TRBV4-3	TRBJ2-5	CASSQDWGVSGETQYF
14	TRBV7-3	TRBJ2-5	CASSLSRGQETQYF
14	TRBV2	TRBJ1-4	CASSSGTGVEKLFF
15	TRBV27	TRBJ2-1	CASSLSSVSGNEQFF
13	TRBV7-2	TRBJ2-7	CASSQQDSYEQYF
14	TRBV2	TRBJ2-2	CASSEGRYTGELFF
14	TRBV6-5	TRBJ1-2	CASSPLSPNYGYTF
17	TRBV13	TRBJ2-7	CASSLGLAGFSNYEQYF
15	TRBV5-4	TRBJ2-3	CASSLYSTSTDTQYF
15	TRBV14	TRBJ2-2	CASSPDRVLTGELFF
16	TRBV6-1	TRBJ1-4	CASSDGGTATNEKLFF
17	TRBV7-2	TRBJ2-3	CASSFYRAGLAADTQYF
14	TRBV27	TRBJ2-1	CASRIAVWGSEQFF
18	TRBV28	TRBJ2-6	CASSFIPAGATGANVLTF
14	TRBV5-6	TRBJ2-5	CASSSVQGGETQYF
15	TRBV5-1	TRBJ1-3	CASSLSSGNGNTIYF
13	TRBV11-2	TRBJ1-2	CASSLTPGYGYTF
15	TRBV18	TRBJ2-3	CASSPSGQGTDTQYF
16	TRBV4-2	TRBJ1-5	CASSQDTGQGAQPQHF
13	TRBV2	TRBJ1-1	CASGKDRGNEAFF
16	TRBV7-2	TRBJ2-7	CASSRGTSGSGYEQYF
15	TRBV5-8	TRBJ1-4	CASSLEVGREGKLFF